The next 9 T cell receptor beta chains were all read from a single sample in a study of a mutant IDH1 vaccine in newly diagnosed glioma. Time point meaning: week 35, safety follow-up. Each dose delivered 300 ug of mutant IDH1 20-mer peptide subcutaneously with imiquimod. Clones were sequenced by immunoSEQ multiplex PCR, and TCRdb holds only the in-frame ones, with some missing. The data hold around 60,000 clones, with around 84% observed a single time. The antigens these receptors bind are not known. Sequenced here: PBMCs, sampled from a glioma patient whose treatment included an IDH1 peptide vaccine. These receptors were taken from a man aged 25 to 40 with glioma.

The rearrangement links TRBV7-8 to TRBJ2-5; 11 nucleotides agree with TRBD1. Germline V lookup: CDR1 SGHVS, CDR2 FQNEAQ. The CDR3 spans 18 residues. After removal of 4 bases from V and 4 bases from J, the junction contained 14 bases not matched to a gene. The CDR3 DNA follows: TGTGCCAGCAGCTCAGACAAACGGCGGACAGGGGGCGGAGAGACCCAGTACTTC. Residues: CASSSDKRRTGGGETQYF.

The V gene is TRBV27, the J gene TRBJ1-2, with 10 bases lining up with TRBD1. The CDR3 is 14 amino acids. The germline V gene encodes CDR1 MNHEY and CDR2 SMNVEV (reference sequence). V shed 4 bases and J 8 bases; nucleotides not matched to a gene: 7. The CDR3 nucleotides are TGTGCCAGCAGTTGGGGGACAGGGGTGGGAGGCTACACCTTC. It yields the protein CASSWGTGVGGYTF.

The gene calls are TRBV7-9 and TRBJ2-7; 14 positions agree with TRBD2. Germline V gives CDR1 SEHNR, CDR2 FQNEAQ (reference sequence). V lost 0 bases, J lost 0 bases, and 4 bases stayed unmatched. This CDR3 is built from 18 residues. The CDR3 sequence: CASSLAGTSGGLSYEQYF. In DNA, the CDR3 is TGTGCCAGCAGCTTAGCGGGGACTAGCGGGGGTCTCTCCTACGAGCAGTACTTC.

The CDR3 nucleotides are TGTGCCACCAGCAGCCTACTTACGGGGGACGAGCAGTACTTC. It yields the protein CATSSLLTGDEQYF. The V gene is TRBV15, the J gene TRBJ2-7; D may be TRBD2 (6 bases). Germline V gives CDR1 LNHNV, CDR2 YYDKDF (reference sequence). V lost 3 bases and J lost 5, with 14 bases in between. This CDR3 is 14 amino acids long.

The V gene is TRBV2, the J gene TRBJ2-2, with 8 bases matching TRBD2. The V and J ends lost 6 bases and 2 bases, in that order; junction bases with no gene match: 8. The CDR3 has 16 amino acids. Per the germline V gene, CDR1 is SNHLY and CDR2 is FYNNEI. DNA for the CDR3: TGTGCCAGCAGCTTCGGTAGCGGGGTTAACACCGGGGAGCTGTTTTTT. Protein product: CASSFGSGVNTGELFF.

This clone was seen more than once but under ten times. This chain links TRBV6-5 with TRBJ1-1; no clear D gene. The V end lost 5 bases, the J end lost 4 bases, and 17 bases lay between the germline ends. Germline assignment: CDR1 MNHEY and CDR2 SVGAGI. The CDR3 is 15 amino acids. The chain's CDR3 is CASSAFVPSGTEAFF. The CDR3 DNA reads TGTGCCAGCAGTGCCTTTGTTCCTAGCGGCACTGAAGCTTTCTTT.

This sequence joins TRBV9 and TRBJ2-1; D not certain. Trimming took off 0 bases at V and 5 bases at J, with 9 bases between the two ends. The CDR3 has 14 amino acids. Germline V gene data show CDR1 as SGDLS and CDR2 as YYNGEE. This CDR3 is CASSVVESNNEQFF. CDR3 nucleotides: TGTGCCAGCAGCGTAGTCGAGTCCAACAATGAGCAGTTCTTC.

The gene calls are TRBV6-8 and TRBJ2-5; TRBD1 is a possible D gene (6 bases). Germline V gene sequence: CDR1 MNHGY, CDR2 SAAAGT. Trimming removed 4 bases at V and 2 bases at J, with 8 bases between. The CDR3 extends over 13 amino acids. Here the CDR3 reads CASSLGGQETQYF. The CDR3 bases are TGTGCCAGCAGTTTAGGGGGACAAGAGACCCAGTACTTC.

The V call is TRBV10-3, the J call TRBJ1-6; D remains ambiguous. The ends were cut back, 4 bases at V and 3 bases at J, with 10 bases in the middle. CDR1 and CDR2 (germline): ENHRY, SYGVKD. The CDR3 contains 15 residues. CDR3 sequence: CAISADYFYNSPLHF. CDR3 in DNA: TGTGCCATCAGTGCCGACTATTTCTATAATTCACCCCTCCACTTT.